Listed below are T cell receptor beta chains from one sample, sequenced in a study of shared clonotypes between healthy human individuals. Measured with immunoSEQ multiplex PCR; TCRdb has only the in-frame clones, and not every one. The table shows 2 million to 2.5 million clones, with more than 85% occurring only once. Sequenced input: naive CD4+ T cells from PBMCs. The receptors here all came from a man aged 18 to 29 in good health. Some clones in this sample may be carry-over from other donors' samples. CDR3s include the opening cysteine and the closing phenylalanine or tryptophan. Fields, in order: D gene, J gene, clone size, V gene, CDR3 DNA, CDR3 protein. The D gene is left open where the match is weak. Not all rows give a size; the values are once, few, many and, for expanded clones, a class.

TRBD2,TRBJ2-3,.,TRBV10-1,TGCGCCAGCAGTGGAATAGCGGGAGCGGGAGATACGCAGTATTTT,CASSGIAGAGDTQYF
.,TRBJ2-3,.,TRBV9,TGTGCCAGCAGCACCCACTCAGATACGCAGTATTTT,CASSTHSDTQYF
.,TRBJ2-3,.,TRBV19,TGTGCCAGTAGTATTGGGAAGCCTATAGATACGCAGTATTTT,CASSIGKPIDTQYF
.,TRBJ2-7,.,TRBV4-2,TGTGCCAGCAGCCAAGGCCCGGGACCCAGCACCTACGAGCAGTACTTC,CASSQGPGPSTYEQYF
.,TRBJ1-2,.,TRBV2,TGTGCCAGCAGTGACCCAGGGGCTGGTTATGGCTACACCTTC,CASSDPGAGYGYTF
.,TRBJ2-2,.,TRBV9,TGTGCCAGCAGCGTAGGCCGGGGGGAGCTGTTTTTT,CASSVGRGELFF
TRBD1,TRBJ2-7,.,TRBV30,TGTGCCTGGCAAGGGACAGGGCCCTGCGAGCAGTACTTC,CAWQGTGPCEQYF
TRBD2,TRBJ2-7,.,TRBV9,TGTGCCAGCAGCTCCCGAGCCCTAGCGGGAGGACCCTACGAGCAGTACTTC,CASSSRALAGGPYEQYF
TRBD1,TRBJ1-1,.,TRBV28,TGTGCCAGCCCCCCCCCGACAGGGAGGACTGAAGCTTTCTTT,CASPPPTGRTEAFF
TRBD1,TRBJ2-3,.,TRBV6-1,TGTGCCAGCAGTCCCCGGACAGGCCGCACAGATACGCAGTATTTT,CASSPRTGRTDTQYF
TRBD1,TRBJ2-1,once,TRBV6-5,TGTGCCAGCAGTTCCGGGACAGTTTACAATGAGCAGTTCTTC,CASSSGTVYNEQFF
TRBD2,TRBJ2-3,.,TRBV4-2,TGTGCCAGCAGCCAAGAGCCTAGCGGATACACAGATACGCAGTATTTT,CASSQEPSGYTDTQYF
.,TRBJ2-6,.,TRBV6-1,TGTGCCAGCAGTACAGGCTCAGGGGCCAACGTCCTGACTTTC,CASSTGSGANVLTF
.,TRBJ1-2,.,TRBV7-6,TGTGCCAGCAGCTTAACCAGTTCTGTCCAGGCTAACTATGGCTACACCTTC,CASSLTSSVQANYGYTF
.,TRBJ1-3,.,TRBV9,TGTGCCAGCAGCGTTACAGGGTATCCTGGAAACACCATATATTTT,CASSVTGYPGNTIYF
TRBD2,TRBJ2-5,.,TRBV2,TGTGCCAGCAGCGGGAGGGAGACCCAGTACTTC,CASSGRETQYF
.,TRBJ1-2,once,TRBV29-1,TGCAGCGTTGAAAGGGTTTGGGGTGTTAATGGCTACACCTTC,CSVERVWGVNGYTF
.,TRBJ2-2,once,TRBV27,TGTGCCAGCAGTTTAAGTCCAGGCGCCGGGGAGCTGTTTTTT,CASSLSPGAGELFF
.,TRBJ1-5,.,TRBV27,TGTGAAGCGGGGGGCCATCAGCCCCAGCATTTT,CEAGGHQPQHF
.,TRBJ2-1,.,TRBV5-1,TGCGCCAGCAGCTTGGAAGCGGTGAGTTACAATGAGCAGTTCTTC,CASSLEAVSYNEQFF
.,TRBJ2-7,.,TRBV28,TGTGCCAGCACCCCGAGGGTGGACGAGCAGTACTTC,CASTPRVDEQYF
TRBD2,TRBJ2-7,once,TRBV5-4,TGTGCCAGCAGCTTGGTGCGGCGGGAGGGTTTCGAGCAGTACTTC,CASSLVRREGFEQYF
.,TRBJ2-5,few,TRBV7-8,TGTGCCAGCAGCTCACGGAGGTTGGGAATAGAGACCCAGTACTTC,CASSSRRLGIETQYF
.,TRBJ1-5,.,TRBV15,TGTGCCACCAGCAGAGATGGTGCCAGCCTCAATCAGCCCCAGCATTTT,CATSRDGASLNQPQHF
TRBD2,TRBJ2-1,once,TRBV2,TGTGCCATCAGGACTAGCGGGAGCTCCTACAATGAGCAGTTCTTC,CAIRTSGSSYNEQFF
.,TRBJ2-3,.,TRBV28,TGTGCCAGCCACACAGGGAGCACAGATACGCAGTATTTT,CASHTGSTDTQYF
.,TRBJ2-2,.,TRBV30,TGTGCCTGGAGAACACAGGGACTCACCGGGGAGCTGTTTTTT,CAWRTQGLTGELFF
.,TRBJ2-5,.,TRBV7-3,TGTGCCAGCAGCCCTTTCTCCCCTCAAGAGACCCAGTACTTC,CASSPFSPQETQYF
.,TRBJ1-1,.,TRBV19,TGTGCCAGTAGTATTGCGGGGGCGAACACTGAAGCTTTCTTT,CASSIAGANTEAFF
TRBD1,TRBJ1-3,.,TRBV15,TGTGCCACCAGCAGAGGAAAGGGGACAGAAGGAAACACCATATATTTT,CATSRGKGTEGNTIYF
.,TRBJ1-1,.,TRBV19,TGTGCCAGTAGTAGGTGGGAGGTGATGAACACTGAAGCTTTCTTT,CASSRWEVMNTEAFF
.,TRBJ2-3,.,TRBV27,TGTGCCAGCAGTTTGGAAGGGGCAGATACGCAGTATTTT,CASSLEGADTQYF
.,TRBJ1-3,.,TRBV30,TGTGCCTGGGAGGACAGTTCCGGAAACACCATATATTTT,CAWEDSSGNTIYF
.,TRBJ2-7,.,TRBV29-1,TGCAGCGTTGAAGTGGAAGTTCCCGGGAACGAGCAGTACTTC,CSVEVEVPGNEQYF
.,TRBJ2-2,.,TRBV10-3,TGTGCCATCAGACCGCAAGACACCGGGGAGCTGTTTTTT,CAIRPQDTGELFF
TRBD1,TRBJ1-2,.,TRBV7-9,TGTGCCAGCAGCCACAACGTCCAGGGGGACTATGGCTACACCTTC,CASSHNVQGDYGYTF
.,TRBJ2-3,.,TRBV25-1,TGTGCCAGCACTCCAGCGGAGGCAGCAGATACGCAGTATTTT,CASTPAEAADTQYF
TRBD1,TRBJ2-3,.,TRBV28,TGTGCCAGCCCCCCAGGGAGGCCGGGACAGGGGGTTGTAGATACGCAGTATTTT,CASPPGRPGQGVVDTQYF
.,TRBJ1-1,.,TRBV5-1,TGCGCCAGCAGCTTGCCCGGACAGCACACTGAAGCTTTCTTT,CASSLPGQHTEAFF
TRBD2,TRBJ2-1,.,TRBV6-5,TGTGCCAGCAGTACTCCGGGACTAGCGGGCGGGCAGTTCTTC,CASSTPGLAGGQFF
.,TRBJ1-1,.,TRBV18,TGTGCCAGCTCACCATTTTTGGTGCAAGACCAGAACACTGAAGCTTTCTTT,CASSPFLVQDQNTEAFF
.,TRBJ2-3,.,TRBV9,TGTGCCAGCAGCGAGACTACACCACCTTTTACAGATACGCAGTATTTT,CASSETTPPFTDTQYF
.,TRBJ2-7,.,TRBV4-1,TGCGCCAGCAGCCCCTCAATGGGGAGCCTCTCCTACGAGCAGTACTTC,CASSPSMGSLSYEQYF
TRBD1,TRBJ2-7,.,TRBV11-2,TGTGCCAGCAGCCGACAGGGTACCTACGAGCAGTACTTC,CASSRQGTYEQYF
.,TRBJ2-3,.,TRBV9,TGTGCCAGCAGCGCGTGGGTGTCTAGCACAGATACGCAGTATTTT,CASSAWVSSTDTQYF
TRBD1,TRBJ1-1,.,TRBV6-5,TGTGCCAGCAGCTGGGACAGGGGGGTCCCTGAAGCTTTCTTT,CASSWDRGVPEAFF
.,TRBJ1-2,.,TRBV9,TGTGCCAGCAGCTCCGCCGCGGTGAACCGTGGCTACACCTTC,CASSSAAVNRGYTF
TRBD1,TRBJ1-3,.,TRBV4-2,TGTGCCAGCAGCCAACCCGCGGACAGGGTGCTCTCTGGAAACACCATATATTTT,CASSQPADRVLSGNTIYF
.,TRBJ2-2,.,TRBV4-3,TGCGCCAGCAGCCCGACGGTTAGGTCGGCCGGGGAGCTGTTTTTT,CASSPTVRSAGELFF
.,TRBJ1-4,.,TRBV18,TGTGCCAGCTCACCAGTGGTCGCAACTAATGAAAAACTGTTTTTT,CASSPVVATNEKLFF
.,TRBJ1-4,.,TRBV6-5,TGTGCCAGCAGTCGCCTGGGTGCAACTAATGAAAAACTGTTTTTT,CASSRLGATNEKLFF
TRBD1,TRBJ1-2,.,TRBV5-6,TGTGCCAGCAGCTTGGCCCGTGAGGGGGCGAATGGCTACACCTTC,CASSLAREGANGYTF
.,TRBJ2-7,.,TRBV28,TGTGCCAGCAGTTTATCCGGGGGGCGCTACGAGCAGTACTTC,CASSLSGGRYEQYF
.,TRBJ1-1,.,TRBV28,TGTGCCAGCAGTATGAGGACTGAAGCCTTCTTT,CASSMRTEAFF
.,TRBJ1-3,.,TRBV9,TGTGCCAGCAGCGTAGCTGTGGGGAAGACTGGAAACACCATATATTTT,CASSVAVGKTGNTIYF